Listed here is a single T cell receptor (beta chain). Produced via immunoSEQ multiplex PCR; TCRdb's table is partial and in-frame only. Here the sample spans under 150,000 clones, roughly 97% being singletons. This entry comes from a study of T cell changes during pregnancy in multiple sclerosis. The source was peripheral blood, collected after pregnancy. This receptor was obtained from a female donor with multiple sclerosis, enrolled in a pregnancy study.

This chain's CDR3 is CASWRVGADEQFF. For the CDR3, the DNA is TGTGCCAGTTGGCGGGTGGGGGCGGATGAGCAGTTCTTC. The chain combines TRBV6-1 with TRBJ2-1; the D gene is possibly TRBD1 (6 bases). Trimming stripped 9 bases from V and 8 bases from J, with 17 bases between. The CDR3 runs 13 residues. CDR1 MNHNS and CDR2 SASEGT come from the germline V gene.